Reported below is one T cell receptor beta chain. These data are taken from a study of cytomegalovirus exposure and HLA in healthy donors. The PCR had 60 Vbeta and 13 Jbeta primers. Clones were read by immunoSEQ multiplex PCR, and TCRdb kept only the in-frame ones, dropping some. This sample has about 82,000 clones; less than 80% occur once, and the top ten carry around 15%. The sample consisted of PBMCs. This clonotype was sampled from a human donor in good health.

The CDR3 region is CASSQGTGWDANEKLFF. For the CDR3, the DNA is TGCGCCAGCAGCCAAGGGACAGGGTGGGATGCTAATGAAAAACTGTTTTTT. This chain links TRBV4-1 with TRBJ1-4; 8 nucleotides agree with TRBD1. The V gene end was trimmed by 1 base and the J gene end by 3 bases; junction bases not matched to a gene: 7. The CDR3 extends over 17 amino acids. From germline, CDR1 is MGHRA and CDR2 YSYEKL.